The 17 T cell receptor beta chains in this list originate from one sample, sequenced in a study of T-cell memory formation after mild COVID-19. TCRdb reprocessed the 5' RACE reads with MiXCR, giving one entry per CDR3 protein. The top ten clones hold 2.4% of a sample with 210,000 or so distinct CDR3 sequences, approximately 16% of them seen once. Input material: PBMCs or a T cell subset sorted from them (not recorded which). These receptor sequences come from an adult woman who had mild COVID-19 (a few samples of this study predate the infection). Cell type and time point are not known.

The chain has TRBV5-4 and TRBJ2-1; the D is unclear. V lost 0 bases to trimming and J lost 13 bases, with 11 bases between them. The length of the CDR3 is 12 residues. Germline lookup yields CDR1 SGHNT and CDR2 YYREEE (reference sequence). The CDR3 nucleotides read TGTGCCAGCAGCTTGGACAGCGTCCTTCAGTTCTTC. Translated, it gives CASSLDSVLQFF.

This clonotype occurred many times. The chain combines TRBV10-3 with TRBJ2-3, with a tentative D call TRBD1 (6 bases). The CDR3 covers 13 residues. Germline loops: CDR1 ENHRY, CDR2 SYGVKD. Trimming shortened V by 11 bases and J by 2 bases, and 14 bases separated the two germline ends. The CDR3 loop reads CAGRDTHTDTQYF. The CDR3, as DNA: TGTGCCGGCCGGGACACCCACACAGATACGCAGTATTTT.

In this sample, this clonotype turned up many times. The chain uses TRBV5-4 and TRBJ2-6, with 7 bases identical to TRBD1. Looked up from germline, CDR1 is SGHNT and CDR2 is YYREEE (reference sequence). The CDR3 contains 16 residues. J was trimmed by 1 base and V by 0 bases; bases with no gene match: 1. Here the CDR3 DNA reads TGTGCCAGCAGCTTGGGACAGGGATCTGGGGCCAACGTCCTGACTTTC. This translates into CASSLGQGSGANVLTF.

This clonotype was counted only a few times. The genes are TRBV19 and TRBJ1-2; D is possibly TRBD1 (5 bases). The V end was cut by 5 bases, the J end by 7 bases, with 20 bases between. From germline, CDR1 is LNHDA and CDR2 SQIVND (reference sequence). CDR3 size: 15 residues. CDR3 coding DNA: TGTGCCAGTAGTGAGAGCGACAGAGCCTCGATTGGCTACACCTTC. Its translation: CASSESDRASIGYTF.

J is TRBJ2-5 and V is TRBV20-1, with D possibly being TRBD1 (6 bases). Trimming took off 3 bases at V and 2 bases at J, with 16 bases between the two ends. The V gene's germline CDR1 is DFQATT and CDR2 SNEGSKA (reference sequence). The CDR3 runs to 15 residues. CDR3 loop: CSASGVGQGQETQYF. In DNA form, the CDR3 reads TGCAGTGCTAGCGGCGTCGGCCAGGGGCAAGAGACCCAGTACTTC.

CDR3 bases: TGTGCCAGCTCAAAGGACAGGGGTTACGAGCAGTACTTC. This codes for CASSKDRGYEQYF. The chain couples TRBV18 to TRBJ2-7; 9 positions agree with TRBD1. J gave up 4 bases and V 5 bases, and 3 bases lay outside the gene matches. CDR3 length equals 13 residues. Germline V gene data show CDR1 as KGHSH and CDR2 as LQKENI.

The chain joins TRBV20-1 to TRBJ2-7; D is undetermined. CDR3 length: 11 residues. The ends were cut back, 3 bases at V and 5 bases at J, with 8 bases in the middle. Germline lookup yields CDR1 DFQATT and CDR2 SNEGSKA (reference sequence). CDR3 sequence reads: CSASAVHEQYF. In DNA, the CDR3 is TGCAGTGCTAGTGCCGTACACGAGCAGTACTTC.

This clonotype was recorded at least ten times. The chain has TRBV7-2 and TRBJ2-1; D not resolved. The CDR3 contains 16 residues. Germline loops: CDR1 SGHTA, CDR2 FQGNSA. V was shortened by 5 bases and J by 1 base, with 15 bases between the two germline ends. The CDR3 DNA follows: TGTGCCAGCAGCGCGCAAACGGGTATATCCTACAATGAGCAGTTCTTC. Protein product: CASSAQTGISYNEQFF.

This clonotype was detected a few times. The chain employs TRBV15 and TRBJ2-1; D gene unclear. CDR3 length: 14 residues. Trimming pared 3 bases from V and 4 bases from J, leaving 10 bases between. The V gene's germline CDR1 is LNHNV and CDR2 YYDKDF (reference sequence). The CDR3 protein is CATSSVVSYNEQFF. The DNA for the CDR3 is TGTGCCACCAGCAGTGTGGTGAGTTACAATGAGCAGTTCTTC.

The table lists this clonotype with a few counts. This chain connects TRBV6-5 to TRBJ2-2; 12 bases match TRBD2. The V gene end was trimmed by 6 bases and the J gene end by 4 bases; junction bases not matched to a gene: 9. The V gene's germline CDR1 is MNHEY and CDR2 SVGAGI. This CDR3 comprises 17 residues. This chain's CDR3 is CASRLAGGSWGTGELFF. Here the CDR3 DNA reads TGTGCCAGCAGACTAGCGGGAGGTTCTTGGGGCACCGGGGAGCTGTTTTTT.

This clonotype was counted a few times. The chain has TRBV6-6 and TRBJ2-1, with 10 bases lining up with TRBD2. V lost 10 bases, J lost 4 bases, and 7 bases stayed unmatched. The CDR3 has 14 residues. From germline, CDR1 is MNHNY and CDR2 SVGAGI (reference sequence). CDR3 residues: CATSWTSGYNEQFF. The DNA for the CDR3 is TGTGCCACTAGTTGGACTAGCGGATACAATGAGCAGTTCTTC.

This sequence joins TRBV20-1 and TRBJ1-3, with no clear D. With 0 bases removed from V and 4 bases from J, the gap between germline ends came to 10 bases. The germline gives CDR1 DFQATT, CDR2 SNEGSKA (reference sequence). This CDR3 is built from 14 residues. The CDR3 region has the DNA TGCAGTGCTAGAGATATGGCGGTCGGAAACACCATATATTTT. This gives the protein CSARDMAVGNTIYF.

This clonotype has more than one count but fewer than ten. V and J are TRBV20-1 and TRBJ2-3; 15 positions agree with TRBD2. This CDR3 comprises 17 residues. The germline gives CDR1 DFQATT, CDR2 SNEGSKA (reference sequence). The J segment lost 3 bases and the V segment lost 6 bases, leaving 10 bases of the junction unmatched. The CDR3 sequence is CSAYPGTSGRTTDTQYF. DNA of the CDR3: TGCAGTGCCTATCCCGGGACTAGCGGGAGGACGACAGATACGCAGTATTTT.

Comment on this clonotype: One end of the junction does not line up with germline, which may come from a read error. The chain is built from TRBV12-3 or TRBV12-4 and TRBJ1-2; D is undetermined. This CDR3 is 12 amino acids long. DNA of the CDR3: TGTGCCAGCAGTTCAAACCACAAGGTGGCCGCCTTC. Its protein product is CASSSNHKVAAF.

This clonotype was counted a few times. The chain uses TRBV9 and TRBJ1-5; 12 bases are shared with TRBD1. Per the germline V gene, CDR1 is SGDLS and CDR2 is YYNGEE. The ends lost 3 bases at V and 2 bases at J; junction bases unmatched: 3. This CDR3 region has 16 residues. Written as DNA, the CDR3 is TGTGCCAGCAGCGCCGGGACAGGGGGCGGCAATCAGCCCCAGCATTTT. It yields the protein CASSAGTGGGNQPQHF. The full variable domain, with the rest looked up from reference TRBV9 and TRBJ1-5, is DSGVTQTPKHLITATGQRVTLRCSPRSGDLSVYWYQQSLDQGLQFLIQYYNGEERAKGNILERFSAQQFPDLHSELNLSSLELGDSALYFCASSAGTGGGNQPQHFGDGTRLSIL.

As regards this clonotype: Its ends do not fully match the called genes, so a read error is possible. V gene TRBV20-1 combines with J gene TRBJ2-5, with D perhaps TRBD1 (5 bases). Germline V CDR1 and CDR2: DFQATT, SNEGSKA (reference sequence). This CDR3 has 13 amino acids. CDR3 region: CSAQPDTQDTQYF. In DNA form, the CDR3 reads TGCAGTGCCCAACCGGACACCCAAGACACCCAGTACTTC.

In its sample, this clonotype was seen a few times. The chain is built from TRBV7-2 and TRBJ1-1; a possible D gene is TRBD1 (5 bases). The CDR3 is 14 residues long. The germline V and J ends were trimmed by 5 bases and 1 base, with 11 bases remaining between them. The germline V gene encodes CDR1 SGHTA and CDR2 FQGNSA. The CDR3, as DNA: TGTGCCAGCAGCCCACCTGGGGCGAACACTGAAGCTTTCTTT. Its protein is CASSPPGANTEAFF.